This T cell receptor (beta chain) was sequenced for a study of shared clonotypes between healthy human individuals. Background on the study: Per donor, three plates held CD4 naive cells, three held CD4 memory, two held CD8 naive and one held CD8 memory.

As for this clone: What it recognizes is unknown.

The CDR3 has 17 amino acids. V gave up 1 base and J gave up 4 bases; unmatched junction bases: 12. The germline V gene has CDR1 SGDLS and CDR2 YYNGEE. Profiled with immunoSEQ multiplex PCR; TCRdb holds only in-frame clones, not every one. The sample includes 2,500,000 or so clones, approximately 93% of them seen just once. Study findings and constraints: Since donors were few, the genetic and exposure-history diversity represented was limited. In the sorted subsets, rarefaction showed sequencing was incomplete despite large depth.

None of the donors, who were healthy HIV-negative adults, had recently had acute infections or vaccinations. The clonotype was recovered from a man aged 18-30 years in good health. Some clones in this sample may be carry-over from other donors' samples. The material sequenced was naive CD4+ T cells from PBMCs. Subset: CD45RA+ positively selected. V is TRBV9 and J is TRBJ2-5, with 8 bases matching TRBD2. The CDR3 DNA follows: TGTGCCAGCAGCGTATTTCGGGAGGGCCGTACTCGAGAGACCCAGTACTTC. Amino acid sequence: CASSVFREGRTRETQYF.